The clone carrying this TCR beta chain was found a few times. This specimen comes from a study of early T cells in non-severe SARS-CoV-2 infection. Individually, cDNA molecules had unique molecular identifiers attached to them. Using its own MiXCR run on the 5' RACE reads, TCRdb lists one record per CDR3 protein. The top ten clones hold 2.7% of a sample with tens of thousands of distinct CDR3 sequences, 12% of them seen once. This TCR came from an adult who was a healthcare worker with PCR-confirmed SARS-CoV-2 infection or an uninfected control (not recorded which). The sequencing here drew on whole blood, taken at baseline.

The CDR3 is CASSLDFYNEQFF. The DNA for the CDR3 is TGTGCCAGCAGCTTAGATTTTTACAATGAGCAGTTCTTC. The chain carries TRBV11-2 and TRBJ2-1; D gene uncertain. V was trimmed by 0 bases and J by 4 bases, leaving 4 bases between them. CDR3 length: 13 residues. Germline assignment: CDR1 SGHAT and CDR2 FQNNGV.